This record concerns one TCR beta chain sequence. Its specificity is not known. A read error may produce the germline difference seen at one junction end. In germline, CDR1 is LNHDA, CDR2 SQIVND (reference sequence). CDR3 length: 13 amino acids. Described treatment: approximately nine-day PBMC culture with coronavirus spike peptide pools or control peptides (ViraFEST assay). These data belong to a study of vaccination and CD4 T cells after COVID-19. The Oncomine TCR Beta short-read assay sequenced DNA from cultured CD4+ T cells. TCRdb analysed the PCR reads with MiXCR anew, one entry per CDR3 protein. Among roughly 17,000 distinct CDR3 sequences listed, about two fifths were seen once.

This clonotype was sampled from a human donor who had recovered from COVID-19. Specimen: CD4+ T cells from blood, cultured in vitro, collected after SARS-CoV-2 vaccination. The chain links TRBV19 to TRBJ2-1, with TRBD2 matching over 7 bases. CDR3 DNA sequence: TGTGCTAGTAGGGCGGGAGAGTATAGTGAGCAGTTCTTC. Translated, it gives CASRAGEYSEQFF.